This is a list of T cell receptor beta chains from one sample in a study of blood T cell repertoires in COVID-19. Method: immunoSEQ multiplex PCR; TCRdb's copy keeps in-frame clones and lacks some. Of under 250,000 clones detected, over 75% appear once; the ten largest clones hold 11%. The specimen was peripheral blood. The receptors here all came from a man in his fifties with COVID-19, enrolled during active disease. Each CDR3 is given with its conserved first and last residue. The order of the fields is clone size, D gene, J gene, V gene, CDR3 length, CDR3 DNA, CDR3 protein. The D gene is left open where the match is weak. Size tells how often a clone was seen (once, few, many) or the class of an expanded clone, and some rows leave it out.

few | TRBD1 | TRBJ2-7 | TRBV7-3 | 17 | TGTGCCAGCAGCCCCGGGACAGGGGGAACCAGCTCCTACGAGCAGTACTTC | CASSPGTGGTSSYEQYF
NA | TRBD1 | TRBJ2-7 | TRBV11-1 | 15 | TGTGCCAGCAGCCTGAACCCCGGACAGGGCGGCGAGCAGTACTTC | CASSLNPGQGGEQYF
NA | NA | TRBJ1-2 | TRBV7-2 | 13 | TGTGCCAGCAGCTTCGACAGGAACTATGGCTACACCTTC | CASSFDRNYGYTF
NA | NA | TRBJ2-7 | TRBV6-2/TRBV6-3 | 17 | TGTGCCAGCAGTTACTCGGCGGTCGACTACCAATCCTACGAGCAGTACTTC | CASSYSAVDYQSYEQYF
NA | NA | TRBJ1-2 | TRBV7-2 | 17 | TGTGCCAGCAGCTTAGCGCCGGGTGGGGGGGCTACCTATGGCTACACCTTC | CASSLAPGGGATYGYTF
NA | NA | TRBJ1-1 | TRBV18 | 14 | TGTGCCAGCTCACCGGGGGGACGTGACACTGAAGCTTTCTTT | CASSPGGRDTEAFF
NA | NA | TRBJ1-5 | TRBV19 | 13 | TGTGCCAGTAGCCGGGGGGGCAATCAGCCCCAGCATTTT | CASSRGGNQPQHF
once | TRBD1 | TRBJ2-7 | TRBV6-2/TRBV6-3 | 17 | TGTGCCAGCAGTTACTTACAGGGGATCCTTTTCAGCGACGAGCAGTACTTC | CASSYLQGILFSDEQYF
NA | NA | TRBJ1-5 | TRBV20-1 | 15 | TGCAGTGCTAGTAGGGGGGGGGATAGCAATCAGCCCCAGCATTTT | CSASRGGDSNQPQHF
NA | NA | TRBJ2-4 | TRBV7-9 | 17 | TGTGCCAGCAGCTTAGTAACAGGCGTTCTAGCCAAAAACATTCAGTACTTC | CASSLVTGVLAKNIQYF
NA | TRBD1 | TRBJ1-4 | TRBV5-6 | 15 | TGTGCCAGCAGTGGGACAGCCCCTGGAGGTGAAAAACTGTTTTTT | CASSGTAPGGEKLFF
once | NA | TRBJ1-5 | TRBV7-9 | 14 | TGTGCCAGCAGTAGTGCCCGTAGCAATCAGCCCCAGCATTTT | CASSSARSNQPQHF
NA | NA | TRBJ1-2 | TRBV12-3/TRBV12-4 | 12 | TGTGCCAGCAGTTTAGGAGTCTATGGCTACACCTTC | CASSLGVYGYTF
once | NA | TRBJ1-6 | TRBV6-6 | 14 | TGTGCCAGCAGTCAGGGGCGTAATAATTCACCCCTCCACTTT | CASSQGRNNSPLHF
NA | TRBD1 | TRBJ1-2 | TRBV3-1/TRBV3-2 | 16 | TGTGCCAGCAGCCCCCGAGGGACAGGGGGACACTATGGCTACACCTTC | CASSPRGTGGHYGYTF
NA | TRBD2 | TRBJ2-3 | TRBV7-3 | 17 | TGTGCCAGCAGCTTAGACGTAGCGGGAGGGCCAGGAGATACGCAGTATTTT | CASSLDVAGGPGDTQYF
once | TRBD1 | TRBJ2-3 | TRBV29-1 | 15 | TGCAGCGCCGCTCGGCTCCGGGACAGGGTGGATACGCAGTATTTT | CSAARLRDRVDTQYF
NA | NA | TRBJ2-5 | TRBV27 | 14 | TGTGCCAGCAGTTTAAGGACAGCAGGAGAGACCCAGTACTTC | CASSLRTAGETQYF
NA | TRBD1 | TRBJ2-3 | TRBV11-2 | 16 | TGTGCCAGCAGCTTAGCTGGGACAGGGAACACAGATACGCAGTATTTT | CASSLAGTGNTDTQYF
NA | NA | TRBJ1-5 | TRBV5-6 | 14 | TGTGCCAGCAGCTTGTTGGGGCAGAATCAGCCCCAGCATTTT | CASSLLGQNQPQHF
NA | NA | TRBJ1-1 | TRBV3-1/TRBV3-2 | 15 | TGTGCCAGCAGCCAAGTGGGAGGGGGACTAACTGAAGCTTTCTTT | CASSQVGGGLTEAFF
once | NA | TRBJ2-7 | TRBV3-1/TRBV3-2 | 11 | TGTGCCAGCAGCCCGGGATACGAGCAGTACTTC | CASSPGYEQYF
NA | NA | TRBJ1-5 | TRBV6-1 | 14 | TGTGCCAGCAGTGAAGCGCGACGGGGTCAGCCCCAGCATTTT | CASSEARRGQPQHF
NA | NA | TRBJ1-3 | TRBV7-8 | 15 | TGTGCCAGCAGCTTAGCACAAAGCTCTGGAAACACCATATATTTT | CASSLAQSSGNTIYF
NA | NA | TRBJ1-2 | TRBV12-3/TRBV12-4 | 13 | TGTGCCAGCAGTTTCCCAGGGCACTATGGCTACACCTTC | CASSFPGHYGYTF
NA | NA | TRBJ1-1 | TRBV2 | 15 | TGTGCCAGCACTAATTCGGGACACCTGAACACTGAAGCTTTCTTT | CASTNSGHLNTEAFF
NA | TRBD2 | TRBJ2-5 | TRBV7-2 | 14 | TGTGCCAGCAGCCCGGGACTAGCACAAGAGACCCAGTACTTC | CASSPGLAQETQYF
NA | NA | TRBJ1-1 | TRBV6-5 | 14 | TGTGCCAGCAGATTAATGAGACAGGACACTGAAGCTTTCTTT | CASRLMRQDTEAFF
NA | TRBD2 | TRBJ2-3 | TRBV5-1 | 15 | TGCGCCAGCAGCAGCGGGACGGGGAGCACAGATACGCAGTATTTT | CASSSGTGSTDTQYF
once | TRBD2 | TRBJ2-5 | TRBV29-1 | 18 | TGCCGCGCCGGGGGCCTCGCGGGGGGGCTCACCCTACAAGAGACCCAGTACTTC | CRAGGLAGGLTLQETQYF
NA | NA | TRBJ1-2 | TRBV12-3/TRBV12-4 | 12 | TGTGCCAGCAGTCAATCAAACTATGGCTACACCTTC | CASSQSNYGYTF